These T cell receptor beta chains were read from a single sample in a study of T cells in Graves' hyperthyroidism and ophthalmopathy. TCRdb itself ran the multiplex PCR reads through MiXCR, one entry per CDR3 protein. The sample lists more than 350,000 distinct CDR3 sequences; 12% to 15% were seen once. Specimen: blood. The source is a woman aged 55-70 years with Graves' ophthalmopathy. Both conserved end residues are part of each CDR3. The order of the fields is CDR3 protein, CDR3 DNA, D gene, V gene, clone size, J gene. D genes are given only for firm matches. Clone size appears in some rows only: once, few, many, or a class for an expanded clone.

CDR3: CASRVRVGTDYNEQFF
DNA: TGTGCCAGCAGGGTCCGAGTCGGGACAGACTACAATGAGCAGTTCTTC
D: TRBD1
V: TRBV5-6
size: -
J: TRBJ2-1

CDR3: CASGLTGGNEQYF
DNA: TGTGCTAGTGGTCTCACAGGGGGCAACGAGCAGTACTTC
D: TRBD1
V: TRBV12-5
size: few
J: TRBJ2-7

CDR3: CASSSSGTSGRNEQFF
DNA: TGTGCCAGCAGCTCCTCCGGGACTAGCGGGAGAAATGAGCAGTTCTTC
D: TRBD2
V: TRBV3-1
size: many
J: TRBJ2-1

CDR3: CSAPLLVGLGEQFF
DNA: TGCAGCGCACCCTTACTAGTGGGATTGGGTGAGCAGTTCTTC
D: -
V: TRBV29-1
size: -
J: TRBJ2-1

CDR3: CASSLRTGSSYNEQFF
DNA: TGTGCCAGCAGTTTACGGACGGGAAGCTCCTACAATGAGCAGTTCTTC
D: -
V: TRBV12-3/TRBV12-4
size: many
J: TRBJ2-1

CDR3: CASSPLGGQPQHF
DNA: TGTGCCAGCAGTCCCCTTGGTGGGCAGCCCCAGCATTTT
D: -
V: TRBV28
size: few
J: TRBJ1-5

CDR3: CASSYSPNEKLFF
DNA: TGTGCCAGCAGTTACAGCCCTAATGAAAAACTGTTTTTT
D: -
V: TRBV6-2/TRBV6-3
size: -
J: TRBJ1-4

CDR3: CASSQVTSGSYEQYF
DNA: TGTGCCAGCAGCCAAGTGACTAGCGGGAGTTACGAGCAGTACTTC
D: TRBD2
V: TRBV3-1
size: many
J: TRBJ2-7

CDR3: CASRPTPGSGRNSYEQYF
DNA: TGTGCCAGCAGGCCCACTCCTGGGAGCGGGAGAAACTCCTACGAGCAGTACTTC
D: TRBD2
V: TRBV28
size: many
J: TRBJ2-7

CDR3: CASSLQGAGLAGSSYEQYF
DNA: TGTGCCAGCAGCTTACAGGGGGCTGGACTAGCGGGGAGCTCCTACGAGCAGTACTTC
D: TRBD2
V: TRBV12-3/TRBV12-4
size: -
J: TRBJ2-7

CDR3: CAWSKGNNQPQHF
DNA: TGTGCCTGGAGCAAAGGGAACAATCAGCCCCAGCATTTT
D: -
V: TRBV30
size: many
J: TRBJ1-5

CDR3: CASKHTSGSPGELFF
DNA: TGTGCCAGTAAACATACTAGCGGGAGTCCCGGGGAGCTGTTTTTT
D: TRBD2
V: TRBV19
size: -
J: TRBJ2-2

CDR3: CASRGDRVVDEQFF
DNA: TGTGCCAGCAGGGGGGACAGGGTAGTGGATGAGCAGTTCTTC
D: TRBD1
V: TRBV6-1
size: many
J: TRBJ2-1

CDR3: CASTTRVSGRQLEETQYF
DNA: TGTGCCAGCACCACTAGGGTTAGCGGGCGCCAGCTAGAAGAGACCCAGTACTTC
D: TRBD2
V: TRBV12-3/TRBV12-4
size: many
J: TRBJ2-5

CDR3: CSASPAGNTIYF
DNA: TGCAGTGCTAGCCCGGCTGGAAACACCATATATTTT
D: -
V: TRBV20-1
size: many
J: TRBJ1-3

CDR3: CASSLEGGRPTGELFF
DNA: TGTGCCAGCAGCTTAGAGGGCGGGAGGCCTACCGGGGAGCTGTTTTTT
D: TRBD2
V: TRBV11-2
size: many
J: TRBJ2-2

CDR3: CASSGSGRFRSNEQFF
DNA: TGTGCCAGCAGTGGTAGCGGGAGATTCCGGAGCAATGAGCAGTTCTTC
D: TRBD2
V: TRBV28
size: few
J: TRBJ2-1

CDR3: CASSEILAGYNEQFF
DNA: TGTGCCAGCAGTGAAATTCTAGCGGGGTACAATGAGCAGTTCTTC
D: TRBD2
V: TRBV2
size: few
J: TRBJ2-1

CDR3: CASSSGVRRDEQYF
DNA: TGTGCCAGCAGCTCGGGGGTGAGAAGGGACGAGCAGTACTTC
D: -
V: TRBV7-2
size: many
J: TRBJ2-7

CDR3: CASTPGDRAYGEAFF
DNA: TGTGCCAGCACCCCGGGGGACAGGGCCTACGGTGAAGCTTTCTTT
D: TRBD1
V: TRBV28
size: few
J: TRBJ1-1

CDR3: CATRESGGSSYNEQFF
DNA: TGTGCCACCAGGGAGAGCGGGGGAAGCTCCTACAATGAGCAGTTCTTC
D: TRBD2
V: TRBV15
size: -
J: TRBJ2-1

CDR3: CASSLAAGVVTDTQYF
DNA: TGTGCCAGCAGCTTAGCTGCGGGAGTGGTCACAGATACGCAGTATTTT
D: TRBD2
V: TRBV7-8
size: many
J: TRBJ2-3

CDR3: CASSEPKLGGSYEQYF
DNA: TGTGCCAGCAGTGAACCGAAATTGGGAGGGTCCTACGAGCAGTACTTC
D: TRBD2
V: TRBV25-1
size: few
J: TRBJ2-7

CDR3: CASTLEGGQSTDTQYF
DNA: TGTGCCAGCACCCTCGAGGGGGGACAAAGCACAGATACGCAGTATTTT
D: -
V: TRBV2
size: many
J: TRBJ2-3

CDR3: CASRKRTGGEATEAFF
DNA: TGTGCCAGCAGAAAACGGACAGGGGGCGAAGCCACTGAAGCTTTCTTT
D: TRBD1
V: TRBV6-1
size: many
J: TRBJ1-1

CDR3: CASSPSGGATSSYNEQFF
DNA: TGCGCCAGCAGCCCGAGCGGGGGGGCCACGTCTTCCTACAATGAGCAGTTCTTC
D: TRBD2
V: TRBV5-1
size: many
J: TRBJ2-1

CDR3: CASSQKQALAAETQYF
DNA: TGTGCCAGCAGCCAGAAACAGGCGCTGGCAGCGGAGACCCAGTACTTC
D: -
V: TRBV7-9
size: many
J: TRBJ2-5

CDR3: CASSWDRGRQGNIQYF
DNA: TGTGCCAGCAGCTGGGACAGGGGGCGCCAGGGGAACATTCAGTACTTC
D: TRBD1
V: TRBV5-6
size: once
J: TRBJ2-4

CDR3: CSAGTSGRSGATQYF
DNA: TGCAGTGCCGGGACTAGCGGGAGGTCTGGGGCTACGCAGTATTTT
D: TRBD2
V: TRBV20-1
size: few
J: TRBJ2-3

CDR3: CASSSGDGGYNEQFF
DNA: TGTGCCAGCAGTTCGGGGGACGGAGGCTACAATGAGCAGTTCTTC
D: -
V: TRBV28
size: many
J: TRBJ2-1

CDR3: CASSHWDNSYEQYF
DNA: TGTGCCAGCAGTCACTGGGACAACTCCTACGAGCAGTACTTC
D: -
V: TRBV2
size: many
J: TRBJ2-7

CDR3: CASSWASGTGEQYF
DNA: TGTGCCAGCAGTTGGGCTAGCGGGACCGGGGAGCAGTACTTC
D: TRBD2
V: TRBV27
size: many
J: TRBJ2-7

CDR3: CASSVAGGHLETEAFF
DNA: TGTGCCAGCAGCGTAGCTGGGGGACACTTGGAAACTGAAGCTTTCTTT
D: -
V: TRBV9
size: many
J: TRBJ1-1

CDR3: CALGAGFTNTQYF
DNA: TGCGCCCTTGGAGCGGGGTTTACAAATACGCAGTATTTT
D: TRBD2
V: TRBV29-1
size: many
J: TRBJ2-3

CDR3: CASSHSGRAYNEQFF
DNA: TGTGCCAGCAGCCATAGCGGGAGGGCCTACAATGAGCAGTTCTTC
D: TRBD2
V: TRBV7-9
size: many
J: TRBJ2-1

CDR3: CASNVLHRGGPSYEQYF
DNA: TGTGCCAGCAACGTTCTCCACAGAGGGGGTCCGTCCTACGAGCAGTACTTC
D: -
V: TRBV9
size: many
J: TRBJ2-7

CDR3: CASSQDPGMNTEAFF
DNA: TGTGCCAGCAGCCAAGATCCCGGGATGAACACTGAAGCTTTCTTT
D: -
V: TRBV3-1
size: many
J: TRBJ1-1

CDR3: CSATYAPVSTDTQYF
DNA: TGCAGTGCGACTTACGCCCCGGTATCCACAGATACGCAGTATTTT
D: -
V: TRBV20-1
size: many
J: TRBJ2-3

CDR3: CASSQPTEGFDEQYF
DNA: TGTGCCAGCAGTCAGCCTACAGAGGGGTTCGACGAGCAGTACTTC
D: -
V: TRBV3-1
size: many
J: TRBJ2-7

CDR3: CSAWTASDTDTQYF
DNA: TGCAGTGCTTGGACAGCTTCTGACACAGATACGCAGTATTTT
D: -
V: TRBV20-1
size: many
J: TRBJ2-3

CDR3: CSARQRGQQETQYF
DNA: TGCAGTGCTAGACAGAGAGGACAGCAAGAGACCCAGTACTTC
D: -
V: TRBV20-1
size: many
J: TRBJ2-5

CDR3: CASSSPGTKNAEAFF
DNA: TGTGCCAGCAGCTCACCCGGGACGAAGAACGCTGAAGCTTTCTTT
D: -
V: TRBV5-6
size: -
J: TRBJ1-1

CDR3: CASSSWTSGTRTDTQYF
DNA: TGTGCCAGCAGTTCCTGGACTAGCGGGACCCGCACAGATACGCAGTATTTT
D: TRBD2
V: TRBV12-3/TRBV12-4
size: many
J: TRBJ2-3

CDR3: CASSATENYGYTF
DNA: TGTGCCAGCAGTGCCACAGAGAACTATGGCTACACCTTC
D: -
V: TRBV6-2/TRBV6-3
size: -
J: TRBJ1-2

CDR3: CASSQGVRNEQYF
DNA: TGCGCCAGCAGCCAGGGGGTGAGGAACGAGCAGTACTTC
D: -
V: TRBV4-1
size: many
J: TRBJ2-7

CDR3: CASSLRGRILGNEQYF
DNA: TGTGCCAGCAGCTTAAGGGGGCGAATTCTTGGAAACGAGCAGTACTTC
D: TRBD1
V: TRBV11-2
size: many
J: TRBJ2-7

CDR3: CALVAAAKNIQYF
DNA: TGTGCCCTTGTAGCGGCGGCCAAAAACATTCAGTACTTC
D: -
V: TRBV30
size: many
J: TRBJ2-4

CDR3: CASSLADRRRQETQYF
DNA: TGCGCCAGCAGCTTGGCCGATCGTAGACGACAAGAGACCCAGTACTTC
D: -
V: TRBV5-1
size: -
J: TRBJ2-5

CDR3: CSARVLAGYTGELFF
DNA: TGCAGTGCTAGAGTTTTAGCGGGATACACCGGGGAGCTGTTTTTT
D: TRBD2
V: TRBV20-1
size: many
J: TRBJ2-2

CDR3: CASSLAAGGHEQYF
DNA: TGTGCCAGCAGCTTAGCGGCTGGTGGCCACGAGCAGTACTTC
D: -
V: TRBV7-9
size: many
J: TRBJ2-7

CDR3: CSVEADRTREQYF
DNA: TGCAGCGTTGAAGCTGACAGGACACGAGAGCAGTACTTC
D: -
V: TRBV29-1
size: many
J: TRBJ2-7

CDR3: CASSSGTGEQFF
DNA: TGTGCCAGCAGTTCTGGTACGGGGGAGCAGTTCTTC
D: -
V: TRBV6-1
size: many
J: TRBJ2-1

CDR3: CASSTGTSGRNEQFF
DNA: TGCGCCAGCAGTACCGGGACTAGCGGTAGGAATGAGCAGTTCTTC
D: TRBD2
V: TRBV10-1
size: many
J: TRBJ2-1

CDR3: CASSSGTSAGNEQFF
DNA: TGTGCCAGCAGTTCCGGGACTAGCGCGGGGAATGAGCAGTTCTTC
D: TRBD2
V: TRBV28
size: many
J: TRBJ2-1

CDR3: CASRSVAPHEQFF
DNA: TGTGCCAGCCGGTCGGTAGCCCCTCATGAGCAGTTCTTC
D: -
V: TRBV28
size: few
J: TRBJ2-1

CDR3: CASSQAAGVTEAFF
DNA: TGTGCCAGCAGCCAAGCAGCAGGGGTCACTGAAGCTTTCTTT
D: -
V: TRBV4-2
size: many
J: TRBJ1-1

CDR3: CASSQVNSGANVLTF
DNA: TGCGCCAGCAGCCAGGTCAACTCTGGGGCCAACGTCCTGACTTTC
D: -
V: TRBV4-1
size: -
J: TRBJ2-6

CDR3: CSAGGTTIGYEQYF
DNA: TGCAGTGCTGGAGGGACTACCATAGGCTACGAGCAGTACTTC
D: TRBD2
V: TRBV20-1
size: few
J: TRBJ2-7